Sequencing of this TCR beta chain was carried out in a study of blood T cell repertoires in COVID-19. Background on the study: Specimens from acute and convalescent COVID-19 originated in the United States, Italy and Spain. From T cells, B-cell-depleted T cells, or PBMCs came the material, which was cDNA or gDNA.

Study processing details: Estimated nucleated cell counts came from reference gene primer amplification. Here immunoSEQ multiplex PCR was the method, and the copy in TCRdb shows in-frame clones only, minus some. V and J calls and clone size are as listed in that table; D and trimming were resolved from the DNA. The sample has roughly 300,000 clones, over 80% seen once. The CDR3 extends over 12 amino acids. Germline CDR1 reads MNHEY; CDR2 reads SMNVEV (reference sequence). Trimming pared 8 bases from V and 6 bases from J, leaving 13 bases between. The sequencing sample was made of peripheral blood. This chain connects TRBV27 to TRBJ1-2; possibly TRBD1 for D (6 bases). The receptor comes from a woman aged 35 to 49 who had recovered from COVID-19. Here the CDR3 DNA reads TGTGCCAGCTCCTCACAGGGCCATGGCTACACCTTC. Translating it yields CASSSQGHGYTF.